This entry lists 9 T cell receptor beta chains sequenced from one sample in a study of blood T cell repertoires in COVID-19. The table came from immunoSEQ multiplex PCR; TCRdb's copy has only in-frame clones and leaves some out. The table has 80,000 to 100,000 clones, about 86% seen once. Sequences were obtained from peripheral blood. These receptors were obtained from a woman aged 60 to 75 in a cohort sampled during active or convalescent COVID-19.

The V gene is TRBV6-6, the J gene TRBJ1-1, with D possibly matching TRBD1 (5 bases). Germline CDR1 is MNHNY and CDR2 is SVGAGI (reference sequence). The CDR3 runs 12 residues. V lost 6 bases, J lost 8 bases, and 13 bases lay in between. CDR3 DNA sequence: TGTGCCAGCAGCCTCCAGGGTCGGGAAGCTTTCTTT. Protein sequence: CASSLQGREAFF.

This clone has just one count. The chain combines TRBV6-5 with TRBJ2-7; TRBD1 agrees at 9 bases. The V gene's germline CDR1 is MNHEY and CDR2 SVGAGI. The trim removed 6 bases at V and 4 bases at J, leaving 10 bases unmatched. The length of the CDR3 is 15 residues. CDR3 sequence: CASSRPGQGSYEQYF. In DNA, the CDR3 is TGTGCCAGCAGCCGCCCGGGACAGGGATCGTACGAGCAGTACTTC.

The rearrangement uses TRBV19 and TRBJ2-3; 9 bases agree with TRBD1. The V gene's germline CDR1 is LNHDA and CDR2 SQIVND (reference sequence). V was clipped by 6 bases and J by 1 base; unmatched bases: 2. The CDR3 has 14 amino acids. The CDR3 region is CASRRTGGTDTQYF. CDR3 DNA: TGTGCCAGTAGGAGGACAGGGGGCACAGATACGCAGTATTTT. The variable domain in full, completed from reference TRBV19 and TRBJ2-3, reads DGGITQSPKYLFRKEGQNVTLSCEQNLNHDAMYWYRQDPGQGLRLIYYSQIVNDFQKGDIAEGYSVSREKKESFPLTVTSAQKNPTAFYLCASRRTGGTDTQYFGPGTRLTVL.

The V and J genes are TRBV10-1 and TRBJ2-2; 7 bases line up with TRBD2. The germline V gene encodes CDR1 WNHNN and CDR2 SYGVQD (reference sequence). The CDR3 is 15 amino acids. V gave up 2 bases and J gave up 5 bases; unmatched junction bases: 5. The CDR3 sequence is CASSEPGGGTGELFF. For the CDR3, the DNA is TGCGCCAGCAGTGAGCCCGGCGGGGGAACCGGGGAGCTGTTTTTT.

J is TRBJ2-7 and V is TRBV7-2, with a tentative D call TRBD1 (6 bases). Germline CDR1 SGHTA, CDR2 FQGNSA. V was shortened by 1 base and J by 2 bases, with 15 bases between the two germline ends. This CDR3 has 16 residues. As DNA, the CDR3 is TGTGCCAGCAGCTTAGGGACCTACAGGGCTCCCTACGAGCAGTACTTC. It translates to CASSLGTYRAPYEQYF.

The genes are TRBV7-6 and TRBJ2-3; TRBD2 aligns across 8 bases. With 2 bases clipped from V and 6 bases from J, the junction kept 4 bases outside the gene matches. The length of the CDR3 is 14 residues. Germline V gene data show CDR1 as SGHVS and CDR2 as FNYEAQ. In DNA form, the CDR3 reads TGTGCCAGCAGCTTACAAGCGGGAGAGGATACGCAGTATTTT. It yields the protein CASSLQAGEDTQYF. The variable domain in full, with the rest retrieved from reference TRBV7-6 and TRBJ2-3, is GAGVSQSPRYKVTKRGQDVALRCDPISGHVSLYWYRQALGQGPEFLTYFNYEAQQDKSGLPNDRFSAERPEGSISTLTIQRTEQRDSAMYRCASSLQAGEDTQYFGPGTRLTVL.

The chain carries TRBV18 and TRBJ2-2, with 12 bases aligning to TRBD1. The CDR3 contains 17 residues. Germline CDR1 KGHSH, CDR2 LQKENI. With V trimmed by 3 bases and J by 6 bases, 8 bases remained unmatched. CDR3 region: CASSPEGQGAIAGELFF. The CDR3 coding sequence is TGTGCCAGCTCACCCGAGGGACAGGGGGCTATCGCCGGGGAGCTGTTTTTT.

This clone was counted a few times. The V call is TRBV6-4, the J call TRBJ1-2, with 7 bases matching TRBD1. The junction had 11 bases not matched to a gene; V was cut back by 2 bases and J by 8 bases. The CDR3 loop spans 15 amino acids. CDR1 and CDR2 from the germline V gene are MRHNA and SNTAGT. The CDR3 coding sequence is TGTGCCAGCAGTGACCCCGAGTCAGGGGGGTGGGGCTACACCTTC. Its translation: CASSDPESGGWGYTF.

Only one count was recorded for this clone. The rearrangement joins TRBV6-6 to TRBJ2-7; the D gene is possibly TRBD2 (6 bases). The CDR3 has 14 residues. Germline V gene data show CDR1 as MNHNY and CDR2 as SVGAGI (reference sequence). V lost 2 bases to trimming and J lost 6 bases, with 14 bases between them. CDR3 region: CASSYRPWEVEQYF. CDR3 nucleotides: TGTGCCAGCAGTTACCGCCCCTGGGAGGTCGAGCAGTACTTC.